The 3 T cell receptor beta chains given below trace back to one sample, sequenced in a study of graft-versus-host responses after intestinal transplantation (dated by TCRdb to about 2021). The antigens for these receptors are not known. The method behind the library was the immunoSEQ multiplex PCR assay. Not all clones reach the TCRdb copy of this immuneACCESS table, which keeps in-frame sequences only. Checked studies attribute under half of the gap to unresolved V genes and leave the rest unexplained. The table for this sample lists about 85,000 clones; more than 85% of them were counted only once. 6.5% to 8.5% of the sample comes from the top ten. The time point label on this specimen signifies: cells obtained before transplantation from donor or recipient. The source was unstimulated CD8+ T cells sorted from spleen or lymph node cells, collected before transplant. These receptor sequences come from a human donor who was the organ donor for an intestinal transplant.

The chain recombines TRBV6-5 with TRBJ1-1, with D possibly TRBD1 on 5 matching bases. The V end was cut by 2 bases, the J end by 0 bases, with 13 bases between. The CDR3 totals 16 residues. CDR1 is MNHEY, CDR2 SVGAGI, per germline. The CDR3 loop reads CASSYIDGQLNTEAFF. The CDR3, as DNA: TGTGCCAGCAGTTACATAGACGGACAATTGAACACTGAAGCTTTCTTT.

The V and J genes are TRBV5-1 and TRBJ2-7; the D gene is possibly TRBD1 (5 bases). In germline, CDR1 is SGHRS, CDR2 YFSETQ. V shed 4 bases and J shed 5 bases, with 19 bases lying between them. This CDR3 is 15 amino acids long. DNA for the CDR3: TGCGCCAGCAGCCCCCAGGCCAGGGTATCAGACGAGCAGTACTTC. Translating it yields CASSPQARVSDEQYF.

The chain has TRBV5-4 and TRBJ2-1, with 7 nucleotides matching TRBD1. Germline values: CDR1 SGHNT, CDR2 YYREEE (reference sequence). CDR3 length: 15 amino acids. V dropped 4 bases and J dropped 3; count of bases not matched to a gene: 7. CDR3 amino acids: CASSPAGTVYNEQFF. DNA of the CDR3: TGTGCCAGCAGCCCCGCCGGGACAGTCTACAATGAGCAGTTCTTC.